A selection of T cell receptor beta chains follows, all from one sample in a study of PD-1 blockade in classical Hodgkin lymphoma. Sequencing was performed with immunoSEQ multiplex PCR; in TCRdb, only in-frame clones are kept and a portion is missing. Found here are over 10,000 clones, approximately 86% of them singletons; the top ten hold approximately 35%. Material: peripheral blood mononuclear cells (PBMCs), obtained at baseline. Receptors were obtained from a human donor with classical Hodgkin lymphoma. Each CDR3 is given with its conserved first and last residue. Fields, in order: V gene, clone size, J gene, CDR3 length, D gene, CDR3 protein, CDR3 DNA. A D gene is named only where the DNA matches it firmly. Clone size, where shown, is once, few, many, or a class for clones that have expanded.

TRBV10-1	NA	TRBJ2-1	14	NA	CASSEGSSYNEQFF	TGCGCCAGCAGTGAGGGGAGCTCCTACAATGAGCAGTTCTTC
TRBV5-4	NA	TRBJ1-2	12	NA	CASSGENYGYTF	TGTGCCAGCAGCGGGGAGAACTATGGCTACACCTTC
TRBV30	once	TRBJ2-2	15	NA	CAWSIGPLITGELFF	TGTGCCTGGAGTATCGGGCCCTTGATCACCGGGGAGCTGTTTTTT
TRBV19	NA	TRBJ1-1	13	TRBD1	CASSITQGTEAFF	TGTGCCAGTAGTATAACACAGGGGACTGAAGCTTTCTTT
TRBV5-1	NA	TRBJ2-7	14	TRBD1	CASAGQGVSYEQYF	TGCGCCAGCGCTGGACAGGGGGTCTCCTACGAGCAGTACTTC
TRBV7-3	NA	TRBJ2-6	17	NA	CASSLTAGVSGANVLTF	TGTGCCAGCAGCTTAACGGCCGGGGTCTCTGGGGCCAACGTCCTGACTTTC
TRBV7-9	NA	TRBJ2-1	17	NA	CASSGPRGGRSYNEQFF	TGTGCCAGCAGCGGACCCCGTGGAGGCCGCTCCTACAATGAGCAGTTCTTC
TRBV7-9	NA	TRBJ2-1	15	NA	CASSFFQVFGYEQFF	TGTGCCAGCAGCTTCTTTCAGGTATTCGGCTATGAGCAGTTCTTC
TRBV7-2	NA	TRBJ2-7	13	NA	CASSLAHAYEQYF	TGTGCCAGCAGCTTAGCCCATGCCTACGAGCAGTACTTC
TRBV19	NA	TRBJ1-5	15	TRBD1	CASSIRGQGGQPQHF	TGTGCCAGTAGTATCCGGGGACAGGGAGGCCAGCCCCAGCATTTT
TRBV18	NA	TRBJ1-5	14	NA	CASSPMGGNQPQHF	TGTGCCAGCTCACCAATGGGGGGTAATCAGCCCCAGCATTTT
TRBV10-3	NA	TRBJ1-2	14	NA	CAISAQQANYGYTF	TGTGCCATCAGTGCCCAACAGGCTAACTATGGCTACACCTTC
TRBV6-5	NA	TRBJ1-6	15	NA	CASSYRIPTDSPLHF	TGTGCCAGCAGTTACCGAATCCCTACCGATTCACCCCTCCACTTT
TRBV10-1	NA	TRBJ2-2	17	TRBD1	CASSETAGTGDTGELFF	TGCGCCAGCAGTGAGACGGCCGGGACAGGGGACACCGGGGAGCTGTTTTTT
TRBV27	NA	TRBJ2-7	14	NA	CASRPRIGTYEQYF	TGTGCCAGCAGACCAAGGATCGGTACCTACGAGCAGTACTTC
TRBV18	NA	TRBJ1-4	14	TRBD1	CASSPRGTNEKLFF	TGTGCCAGCTCACCCAGGGGGACTAATGAAAAACTGTTTTTT
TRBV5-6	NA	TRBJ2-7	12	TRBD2	CASSSGLAEQYF	TGTGCCAGCAGCTCGGGACTAGCTGAGCAGTACTTC
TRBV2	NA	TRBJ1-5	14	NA	CASTRGYSNQPQHF	TGTGCCAGCACTCGAGGGTATAGCAATCAGCCCCAGCATTTT
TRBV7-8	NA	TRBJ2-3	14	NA	CASSLAGISTEQYF	TGTGCCAGCAGCTTAGCCGGGATTTCGACAGAGCAGTATTTT
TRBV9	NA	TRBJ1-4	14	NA	CASSVGQGTEKLFF	TGTGCCAGCAGCGTAGGGCAGGGCACTGAAAAACTGTTTTTT
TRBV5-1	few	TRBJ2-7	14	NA	CASSFELISYEQYF	TGCGCCAGCAGCTTCGAGCTTATCTCCTACGAGCAGTACTTC
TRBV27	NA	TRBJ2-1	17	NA	CASSSTGSLLSYNEQFF	TGTGCCAGCAGTTCCACCGGGTCCCTCCTCTCCTACAATGAGCAGTTCTTC
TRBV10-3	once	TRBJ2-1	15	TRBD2	CATWASGGLYNEQFF	TGTGCCACCTGGGCTAGCGGGGGGTTATACAATGAGCAGTTCTTC
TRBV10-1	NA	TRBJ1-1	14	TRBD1	CASSAGTGNTEAFF	TGCGCCAGCAGTGCCGGGACAGGCAACACTGAAGCTTTCTTT
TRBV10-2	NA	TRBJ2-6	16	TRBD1	CASTRDRGYGANVLTF	TGCGCCAGCACCCGGGACAGGGGGTACGGGGCCAACGTCCTGACTTTC
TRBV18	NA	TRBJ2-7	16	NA	CASSPPISGAAYEQYF	TGTGCCAGCTCACCACCGATCTCAGGAGCAGCCTACGAGCAGTACTTC
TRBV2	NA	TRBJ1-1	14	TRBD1	CASTIIQGITEAFF	TGTGCCAGCACAATCATACAGGGGATCACTGAAGCTTTCTTT
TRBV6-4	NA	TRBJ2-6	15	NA	CASSDSVVGANVLTF	TGTGCCAGCAGTGACTCGGTAGTTGGGGCCAACGTCCTGACTTTC
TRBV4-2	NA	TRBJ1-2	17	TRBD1	CASSSGRDRSYNYGYTF	TGTGCCAGCAGCTCCGGCCGGGACAGGTCGTACAACTATGGCTACACCTTC
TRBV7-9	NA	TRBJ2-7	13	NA	CASSPIRGAEQYF	TGTGCCAGCAGCCCGATCAGAGGGGCCGAGCAGTACTTC
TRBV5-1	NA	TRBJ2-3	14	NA	CASSIRHQQDTQYF	TGCGCCAGCAGCATTAGACACCAGCAAGATACGCAGTATTTT
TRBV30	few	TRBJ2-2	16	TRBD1	CAWMTRTGGFTGELFF	TGTGCCTGGATGACCCGGACAGGGGGCTTCACCGGGGAGCTGTTTTTT
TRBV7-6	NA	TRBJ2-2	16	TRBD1	CASSPRGQGNTGELFF	TGTGCCAGCAGCCCCCGCGGACAGGGAAACACCGGGGAGCTGTTTTTT
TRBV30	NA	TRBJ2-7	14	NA	CAWHQQGKSIEQYF	TGTGCCTGGCACCAACAGGGTAAATCAATCGAGCAGTACTTC
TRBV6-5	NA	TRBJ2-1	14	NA	CASSQLSPYNEQFF	TGTGCCAGCAGTCAACTGAGCCCCTACAATGAGCAGTTCTTC
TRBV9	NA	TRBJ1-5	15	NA	CASSVAPGGDQPQHF	TGTGCCAGCAGCGTAGCTCCCGGGGGGGATCAGCCCCAGCATTTT
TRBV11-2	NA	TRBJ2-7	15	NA	CASSLLRGVSYEQYF	TGTGCCAGCAGCTTACTCAGGGGGGTATCCTACGAGCAGTACTTC
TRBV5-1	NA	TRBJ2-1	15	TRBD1	CASSLVPDRVVEQFF	TGCGCCAGCAGCTTGGTGCCGGACAGGGTGGTCGAGCAGTTCTTC
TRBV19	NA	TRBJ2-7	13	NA	CASSRGEPYEQYF	TGTGCCAGTAGCCGGGGAGAGCCCTACGAGCAGTACTTC
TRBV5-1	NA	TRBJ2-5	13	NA	CASPYDPQETQYF	TGCGCCAGCCCTTATGATCCCCAAGAGACCCAGTACTTC
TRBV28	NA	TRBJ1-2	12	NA	CASSLSGGSYTF	TGTGCCAGCAGTCTTTCCGGAGGAAGCTACACCTTC
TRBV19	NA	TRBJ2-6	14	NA	CASSPQVGANVLTF	TGTGCCAGTAGTCCACAGGTAGGGGCCAACGTCCTGACTTTC
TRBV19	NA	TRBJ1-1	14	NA	CASSIMGSRTEAFF	TGTGCCAGTAGTATCATGGGCAGTCGCACTGAAGCTTTCTTT
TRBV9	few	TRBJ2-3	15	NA	CASSVEGKQADTQYF	TGTGCCAGCAGCGTAGAGGGAAAGCAGGCAGATACGCAGTATTTT
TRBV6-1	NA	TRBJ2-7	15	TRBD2	CASSEGGGSPYEQYF	TGTGCCAGCAGTGAAGGGGGCGGGAGCCCCTACGAGCAGTACTTC
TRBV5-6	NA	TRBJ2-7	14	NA	CASSWGEPSYEQYF	TGTGCCAGCAGCTGGGGGGAGCCATCCTACGAGCAGTACTTC
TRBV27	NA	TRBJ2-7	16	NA	CASSGDATSGLYEQYF	TGTGCCAGCAGTGGGGACGCGACGTCAGGTCTCTACGAGCAGTACTTC
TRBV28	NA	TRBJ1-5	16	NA	CASSLFLWPLGQPQHF	NA
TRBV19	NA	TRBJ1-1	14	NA	CASSIDQSNTEAFF	TGTGCCAGTAGTATAGATCAGTCCAACACTGAAGCTTTCTTT
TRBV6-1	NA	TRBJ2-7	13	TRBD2	CASSSGTNYEQYF	TGTGCCAGCTCTAGCGGGACAAACTACGAGCAGTACTTC
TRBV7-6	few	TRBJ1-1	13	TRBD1	CASSSTGMTEAFF	TGTGCCAGCAGCTCGACAGGGATGACTGAAGCTTTCTTT
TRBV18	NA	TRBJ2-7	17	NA	CASSPRQINRLLDEQYF	TGTGCCAGCTCACCCCGACAGATAAACCGCCTATTAGACGAGCAGTACTTC
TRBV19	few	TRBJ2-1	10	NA	CASGYNEQFF	TGTGCCAGCGGTTACAATGAGCAGTTCTTC
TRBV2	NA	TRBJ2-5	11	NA	CASSAEETQYF	TGTGCCAGCAGTGCCGAAGAGACCCAGTACTTC
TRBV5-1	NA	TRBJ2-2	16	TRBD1	CASSSSTGTGAGELFF	TGCGCCAGCAGCTCATCCACCGGGACAGGGGCCGGGGAGCTGTTTTTT
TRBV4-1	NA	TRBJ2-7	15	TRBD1	CASSFYMGQAYEQYF	TGCGCCAGCAGCTTTTATATGGGACAGGCCTACGAGCAGTACTTC
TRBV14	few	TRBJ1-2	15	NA	CASSQDMGSRYGYTF	TGTGCCAGCAGCCAAGATATGGGCTCCCGGTATGGCTACACCTTC